The clone carrying this T cell receptor (beta chain) was observed at least ten times. No antigen is known for it. TCRdb reanalysed the RACE reads using MiXCR and keeps one entry per CDR3 protein. The table shows over 70,000 distinct CDR3 sequences, with 11% occurring only once. The data derive from a study of human T cells and chemical hapten exposure. In germline, CDR1 is SEHNR, CDR2 FQNEAQ (reference sequence). V was shortened by 1 base and J by 0 bases, with 7 bases between the two germline ends. The CDR3 spans 15 residues. Overall study results and limits: The number of TCRs over 1 in 1000 frequency stayed unchanged after DPC.

Indicated time point: patch test 3, about 24 weeks after DPC sensitization. Treatment denoted: therapeutic diphenylcyclopropenone sensitization with weekly scalp DPC. Unfractionated whole blood yielded total RNA. This clonotype was sampled from a woman aged 30 to 39 with alopecia areata. Some clones in this sample may be carry-over from other donors' samples. This sample comprised whole blood, obtained in connection with sensitization to the hapten diphenylcyclopropenone (DPC). V is TRBV7-9 and J is TRBJ1-3; D is unresolved. The CDR3 protein is CASSLGTNSGNTIYF. CDR3 sequence (DNA): TGTGCCAGCAGCTTAGGGACGAACTCTGGAAACACCATATATTTT. Variable domain in full (rest from reference TRBV7-9 and TRBJ1-3): DTGVSQNPRHKITKRGQNVTFRCDPISEHNRLYWYRQTLGQGPEFLTYFQNEAQLEKSRLLSDRFSAERPKGSFSTLEIQRTEQGDSAMYLCASSLGTNSGNTIYFGEGSWLTVV.